This T cell receptor beta chain is drawn from a study of T cell changes during pregnancy in multiple sclerosis. The CDR3 loop spans 16 amino acids. Trimming took off 2 bases at V and 7 bases at J, with 18 bases between the two ends. Germline V CDR1 and CDR2: SGHAT, FQNNGV. Using immunoSEQ multiplex PCR, the repertoire was profiled, and TCRdb retains in-frame clones only, with some absent. This table holds 70,000 to 75,000 clones, 92% found once. The sequence came from a female donor with multiple sclerosis, enrolled in a pregnancy study. The sequences come from peripheral blood, collected before pregnancy. The rearrangement joins TRBV11-2 to TRBJ2-1; D is unclear. CDR3 DNA: TGTGCCAGCAGCTTAACGCGGCTGGGTTCGAGTAATGAGCAGTTCTTC. This translates into CASSLTRLGSSNEQFF.